This TCR beta chain was profiled in a study of CD8 T cells in ankylosing spondylitis. General study findings and limits: Reportedly, significant enrichment of disease-linked clones occurred in matched ankylosing spondylitis synovial fluid.

Between the trimmed V and J ends, which lost 3 bases and 2 bases, there was a span of 16 bases. Germline assignment: CDR1 SGDLS and CDR2 YYNGEE. The CDR3 sequence is 16 residues long. One entry per CDR3 protein, called by TCRdb with MiXCR from the 5' RACE reads. The table includes under 250,000 distinct CDR3 sequences, roughly a third detected once. Notes on this clonotype: Its antigen is unidentified.

The TCR originated in a male donor with ankylosing spondylitis or in good health (not recorded which). Input material: blood, either unsorted or a sorted T cell fraction (not recorded which). This chain connects TRBV9 to TRBJ2-3, with TRBD1 as a possible D gene (5 bases). The DNA for the CDR3 is TGTGCCAGCAGCGAAGACGCAGGGTATCTCACAGATACGCAGTATTTT. This gives the protein CASSEDAGYLTDTQYF.